This TCR beta chain is from a study of chemoradiotherapy in HPV16-positive cancers. Study-wide points: Only two HPV16-positive patients supplied the functional HPV-specificity definition.

The count of this clone is one. Its antigen is not identified. Sequencing used immunoSEQ multiplex PCR; TCRdb keeps in-frame clones, though not all of them. This table has around 6,600 clones, roughly 80% appearing once. CDR3 length: 14 residues. With 5 bases removed from V and 6 bases from J, the gap between germline ends came to 16 bases. Germline V gives CDR1 SGHVS, CDR2 FQNEAQ. V usage is TRBV7-8 and J usage is TRBJ1-2, with D possibly TRBD1 on 5 matching bases. Sequencing used tumor tissue, obtained from a patient who underwent chemoradiotherapy. This clonotype was sampled from a human donor with HPV-associated anogenital cancer. The CDR3, as DNA: TGTGCCAGCAGCAGCTTGCCAGGGATCGATGGCTACACCTTC. Protein sequence: CASSSLPGIDGYTF.